The rows below give T cell receptor beta chains drawn from one sample of a study of cytomegalovirus exposure and HLA in healthy donors. Libraries were prepared by immunoSEQ multiplex PCR; TCRdb keeps only in-frame clonotypes and omits some of them. The table has around 130,000 clones, 8.5% seen once. The sequenced sample consisted of PBMCs. These receptors originate from a man aged 35-49 years in good health and CMV-seronegative. Each CDR3 is given with its conserved first and last residue.

v_gene	len	j_gene	CDR3aa
TRBV5-4	13	TRBJ1-3	CASSSGTGNTIYF
TRBV19	12	TRBJ1-1	CATTRGQMDAFF
TRBV7-2	15	TRBJ2-1	CASSQGGGSYNEQFF
TRBV4-1	14	TRBJ2-1	CASSQDLASNEQFF
TRBV5-6	12	TRBJ2-7	CASSPGSGEQYF
TRBV6-6	14	TRBJ1-5	CASSVDRSNQPQHF
TRBV2	12	TRBJ2-1	CASGTGGDEQFF
TRBV9	19	TRBJ2-6	CASSGQGTVHGSGANVLTF
TRBV6-1	17	TRBJ1-2	CASREPTGLGKNYGYTF
TRBV7-2	15	TRBJ2-3	CASSPRSGGPDTQYF
TRBV5-1	15	TRBJ2-1	CASSLETSGVNEQFF
TRBV19	14	TRBJ2-7	CASSAGTGYYEQYF
TRBV11-2	10	TRBJ2-1	CASSSDEQFF
TRBV19	17	TRBJ2-3	CASSAVRDRGGTDTQYF
TRBV18	15	TRBJ1-5	CASSLGGPSDQPQHF
TRBV7-3	15	TRBJ2-1	CASSLNFGQGYEQFF
TRBV4-3	14	TRBJ1-2	CASSRRTANYGYTF
TRBV7-9	16	TRBJ2-2	CASSSRGTQNTGELFF
TRBV30	13	TRBJ1-5	CAWSGQGNQPQHF
TRBV19	15	TRBJ2-4	CASSAGQGNKNIQYF
TRBV7-8	14	TRBJ2-7	CASALRRGFYEQYF
TRBV4-1	15	TRBJ2-2	CASSVTTGDTGELFF
TRBV19	13	TRBJ1-2	CASSIQQERGYTF
TRBV19	13	TRBJ2-2	CASSSPGSGELFF
TRBV6-5	15	TRBJ1-3	CASSPGGASGNTIYF
TRBV10-3	12	TRBJ2-1	CASTSGYNEQFF
TRBV23-1	15	TRBJ1-5	CASSQSGQGCQPQHF
TRBV4-2	17	TRBJ1-5	CASSQDLEGISNQPQHF
TRBV19	13	TRBJ2-5	CASSADIQETQYF
TRBV28	15	TRBJ2-7	CASSGSGTGFYEQYF
TRBV30	16	TRBJ1-1	CAWSGGDPTMNTEAFF
TRBV28	16	TRBJ1-4	CASSHQVQGISEKLFF
TRBV28	15	TRBJ1-1	CASRDTVGEATEAFF
TRBV6-5	12	TRBJ2-7	CASSYGGSEQYF
TRBV29-1	12	TRBJ2-7	CSVGDRGFEQYF
TRBV6-5	13	TRBJ1-2	CASSLGEDYGYTF
TRBV5-1	15	TRBJ2-1	CASSPTQRGVDEQFF
TRBV6-5	15	TRBJ2-7	CASSYSSGLDYEQYF
TRBV7-9	17	TRBJ2-2	CASRGLAGGPHTGELFF
TRBV19	16	TRBJ1-3	CASRPDRENSGNTIYF
TRBV28	15	TRBJ1-4	CASSSRQGASEKLFF
TRBV9	13	TRBJ2-3	CASSEARTDTQYF
TRBV28	12	.	CASRDKPYEQYF
TRBV7-8	14	TRBJ2-1	CASSLVGGGNEQFF
TRBV11-1	14	TRBJ2-2	CASESETNTGELFF
TRBV10-2	15	TRBJ2-5	CASRGLAGLGETQYF